This TCR beta chain was profiled in a study of blood T cells in healthy people across ages. Study context: Template-switching capture recovered about one barcoded beta molecule per two T cells.

Together with a sample-barcoded 5' primer, a J-beta primer mix was included in a second PCR lasting roughly 6 to 12 cycles. Each TCR beta cDNA got a 12-nucleotide random molecular identifier. TCRdb independently ran MiXCR on the 5' RACE reads; one entry per CDR3 protein. Of about 1.4 million distinct CDR3 sequences listed, approximately 59% are singletons. Looked up from germline, CDR1 is MNHEY and CDR2 is SMNVEV (reference sequence). CDR3 length: 14 amino acids. Trimming took off 2 bases at V and 1 base at J, with 8 bases between the two ends. Sequencing was carried out using blood. The clonotype was recovered from a man younger than 30 in good health. J is TRBJ1-1 and V is TRBV27, with unresolved D. The CDR3 coding sequence is TGTGCCAGCAGTTTAACGGAGCGGAACACTGAAGCTTTCTTT. This gives the protein CASSLTERNTEAFF.